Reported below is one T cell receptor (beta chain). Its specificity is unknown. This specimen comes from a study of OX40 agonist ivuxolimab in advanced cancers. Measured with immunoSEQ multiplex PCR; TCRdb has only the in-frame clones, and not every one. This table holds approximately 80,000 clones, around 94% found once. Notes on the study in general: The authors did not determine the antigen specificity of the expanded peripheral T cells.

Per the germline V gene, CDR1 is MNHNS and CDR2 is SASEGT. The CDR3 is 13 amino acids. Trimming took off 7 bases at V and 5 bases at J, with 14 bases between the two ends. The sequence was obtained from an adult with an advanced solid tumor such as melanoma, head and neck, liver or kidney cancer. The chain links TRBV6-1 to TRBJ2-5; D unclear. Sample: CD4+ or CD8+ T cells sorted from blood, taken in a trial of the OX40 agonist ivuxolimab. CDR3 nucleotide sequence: TGTGCCAGCAAAAAGGGTGAGGTTGAGACCCAGTACTTC. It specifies CASKKGEVETQYF.